The 15 T cell receptor beta chains presented below share a single source sample, sequenced in a study of blood T cells in healthy people across ages. PCR was performed a second time for about 7 to 12 cycles using a sample-barcoded 5' primer and a J-beta primer mix. MiXCR, applied by TCRdb to the 5' RACE reads, yields one record per CDR3 protein. The sample lists about 680,000 distinct CDR3 sequences, around 49% occurring once. Sequenced sample: blood. The receptors come from a woman aged 55 to 70 in good health.

This chain links TRBV5-6 with TRBJ2-6; 7 bases are a match to TRBD1. The CDR3 length is 17 residues. V shed 4 bases, J shed 0 bases, and the junction held 7 bases outside the gene matches. Germline CDR1 reads SGHDT; CDR2 reads YYEEEE. The CDR3 nucleotides are TGTGCCAGCAGCCCCACGACAGGGAACTCTGGGGCCAACGTCCTGACTTTC. It yields the protein CASSPTTGNSGANVLTF.

The V gene is TRBV27, the J gene TRBJ2-1; 11 bases are a match to TRBD1. The CDR3 length is 15 residues. Losses at the gene ends were 5 bases for V and 10 bases for J; bases not matched to a gene: 10. Germline-derived CDR1 and CDR2 are MNHEY and SMNVEV (reference sequence). CDR3 nucleotides: TGTGCCAGCAGTGAACGGACAGGGGGCTCCTACGAGCAGTTCTTC. Amino acids: CASSERTGGSYEQFF.

The chain combines TRBV15 with TRBJ2-7; TRBD2 matches 9 bases. The J call may be mistaken, given a closer DNA end match to TRBJ2-5. This CDR3 comprises 17 residues. CDR1 is LNHNV, CDR2 YYDKDF, per germline (reference sequence). Here the CDR3 reads CATSREGSGSFRETQYF. Here the CDR3 DNA reads TGTGCCACCAGCAGAGAGGGTAGCGGGAGTTTTCGGGAGACCCAGTACTTC.

This clonotype was observed a few times. This chain joins TRBV6-1 and TRBJ2-6; TRBD1 matches at 11 bases. J was trimmed by 0 bases and V by 6 bases; bases with no gene match: 4. Germline V lookup: CDR1 MNHNS, CDR2 SASEGT. The CDR3 has 17 amino acids. The CDR3 nucleotides read TGTGCCAGCAGCCGGGACAGGGGGGCCTCTGGGGCCAACGTCCTGACTTTC. Translating it yields CASSRDRGASGANVLTF.

For this clonotype: Relative to the germline gene, one junction end is altered; a read error may explain this. The chain couples TRBV29-1 to TRBJ1-2; 11 nucleotides match TRBD1. The CDR3 runs to 14 residues. Germline V gives CDR1 SQVTM, CDR2 ANQGSEA. DNA for the CDR3: TGCAGCGTTGAAGGGGGACAGGGGGACCATGGCCACACCTTC. It encodes CSVEGGQGDHGHTF.

V usage is TRBV29-1 and J usage is TRBJ1-4; perhaps TRBD1 as D (5 bases). V was shortened by 3 bases and J by 10 bases, with 9 bases between the two germline ends. CDR1 and CDR2 (germline): SQVTM, ANQGSEA. This CDR3 comprises 11 residues. In DNA, the CDR3 is TGCAGCGTTGACCAGGGAGGAAAACTGTTTTTT. This codes for CSVDQGGKLFF.

The genes are TRBV7-9 and TRBJ2-1; no reliable D call. The CDR3 extends over 13 amino acids. Germline V gene lookup returns CDR1 SEHNR and CDR2 FQNEAQ (reference sequence). V was pared by 8 bases and J by 4 bases, with 12 bases between. The CDR3: CASLRAEYNEQFF. CDR3 in DNA: TGTGCCAGCCTTCGGGCGGAGTACAATGAGCAGTTCTTC.

The chain links TRBV29-1 to TRBJ1-4, with TRBD1 identical over 8 bases. The CDR3 totals 13 residues. The germline CDR1 and CDR2 sequences are SQVTM and ANQGSEA. The trim removed 6 bases at V and 6 bases at J, leaving 6 bases unmatched. CDR3 coding DNA: TGCAGCGTAACAGGGGGGATCGATGAAAAACTGTTTTTT. It is translated as CSVTGGIDEKLFF.

This sequence joins TRBV7-6 and TRBJ2-5; D unresolved. V was pared by 5 bases and J by 2 bases, with 9 bases between. Germline values: CDR1 SGHVS, CDR2 FNYEAQ. This CDR3 is built from 13 residues. CDR3 sequence reads: CASSQVYQETQYF. The CDR3 DNA reads as TGTGCCAGCAGCCAAGTTTATCAAGAGACCCAGTACTTC.

This clonotype has just a few counts. This sequence joins TRBV5-5 and TRBJ2-4; 11 bases line up with TRBD2. The J call may be faulty, since TRBJ2-7 better matches the DNA end. Germline V gene sequence: CDR1 SGHKS, CDR2 YYEKEE (reference sequence). This CDR3 region has 15 residues. The CDR3 loop is CASSLQASGRYEQYF. CDR3 DNA sequence: TGTGCCAGCAGCTTGCAGGCTAGCGGGAGGTACGAGCAGTACTTC.

The genes are TRBV7-2 and TRBJ1-1; perhaps TRBD1 as D (6 bases). This CDR3 has 12 residues. Germline loops: CDR1 SGHTA, CDR2 FQGNSA. Trimming shortened V by 5 bases and J by 7 bases, and 11 bases separated the two germline ends. The CDR3 nucleotides are TGTGCCAGCAGCCGCGGACAGCATGAAGCTTTCTTT. Translation: CASSRGQHEAFF.

The CDR3 loop is CSAQREGEQFF. The CDR3 DNA follows: TGCAGTGCGCAGCGGGAAGGTGAGCAGTTCTTC. V is TRBV20-1 and J is TRBJ2-1; TRBD2 matches at 7 bases. The CDR3 spans 11 residues. Germline-derived CDR1 and CDR2 are DFQATT and SNEGSKA (reference sequence). The ends lost 6 bases at V and 9 bases at J; junction bases unmatched: 5.

The chain couples TRBV29-1 to TRBJ1-2; D is uncertain. The germline CDR1 and CDR2 sequences are SQVTM and ANQGSEA. The CDR3 has 12 amino acids. With 4 bases removed from V and 6 bases from J, the gap between germline ends came to 12 bases. CDR3 sequence: CSVVRTEDGYTF. CDR3 DNA: TGCAGCGTTGTCCGCACAGAGGATGGCTACACCTTC.

This clonotype was seen just once. V and J are TRBV2 and TRBJ2-3; 13 bases map to TRBD2. Germline-derived CDR1 and CDR2 are SNHLY and FYNNEI. This CDR3 contains 14 residues. Germline trimming cut 1 base from V and 8 bases from J; bases unmatched to any gene: 0. As DNA, the CDR3 is TGTGCCAGCAGTGAAGGACTAGCGGGAGGTACGCAGTATTTT. Protein: CASSEGLAGGTQYF. Based on the CDR3 plus reference TRBV2 and TRBJ2-3, the full variable domain is EPEVTQTPSHQVTQMGQEVILRCVPISNHLYFYWYRQILGQKVEFLVSFYNNEISEKSEIFDDQFSVERPDGSNFTLKIRSTKLEDSAMYFCASSEGLAGGTQYFGPGTRLTVL.

This sequence joins TRBV6-2 or TRBV6-3 and TRBJ1-1; D not resolved. V lost 4 bases and J 6 bases, leaving 12 bases between the germline ends. Germline CDR1 reads MNHEY; CDR2 reads SVGEGT. CDR3 length equals 13 residues. DNA of the CDR3: TGTGCCAGCAGTTCCCCCACGAGTCCTGAAGCTTTCTTT. Translating gives CASSSPTSPEAFF.